These T cell receptor beta chains were read from a single sample in a study of brain metastases from non-small cell lung cancer. Some clones are missing from TCRdb's copy, which holds only in-frame ones; the method was immunoSEQ multiplex PCR. The sample has several hundred clones; 85% to 90% are singletons. The sample was primary lung tumor tissue. Receptors were obtained from a donor at least 40 years old with non-small cell lung cancer. Both conserved end residues are part of each CDR3. The D gene is left open where the match is weak. Where a row states a size, it is once, few, many or the class of an expanded clone; other rows omit it.

CDR3nt | CDR3aa | j_gene | d_gene | abundance | v_gene
TGTGCCAGCGGGACAGGACCCATGAACACTGAAGCTTTCTTT | CASGTGPMNTEAFF | TRBJ1-1 | TRBD1 | . | TRBV28
TGTGCTAGTGGTCCTGCAGGGCGGTGGGAGCTGTTTTTT | CASGPAGRWELFF | TRBJ2-2 | . | . | TRBV12-5
TGTGCCAGCAGTTTAATAGGTTCACCCCTCCACTTT | CASSLIGSPLHF | TRBJ1-6 | . | . | TRBV28
TGTGCCAGCAGCTTAGGAGGGGGAAATGAGCAGTTCTTC | CASSLGGGNEQFF | TRBJ2-1 | . | . | TRBV7-8
TGTGCCAGCAGTTACGGGGGACAGGGGAATTCACCCCTCCACTTT | CASSYGGQGNSPLHF | TRBJ1-6 | TRBD1 | . | TRBV6-2/TRBV6-3
TGTGCCTGGAGCGGCCGGGCTAACTATGGCTACACCTTC | CAWSGRANYGYTF | TRBJ1-2 | . | once | TRBV30
TGTGCCAGCGCTCGGGGGGGGGTGAGTGAGAGCTCCTACAATGAGCAGTTCTTC | CASARGGVSESSYNEQFF | TRBJ2-1 | TRBD2 | . | TRBV18
TGTGCCAGCAGCCCGCGGGACGGCCAAGAGACCCAGTACTTC | CASSPRDGQETQYF | TRBJ2-5 | . | . | TRBV7-2
TGCGCCAGCGGACACACAGGGACGGCGCACACTGAAGCTTTCTTT | CASGHTGTAHTEAFF | TRBJ1-1 | . | . | TRBV5-1
TGTGCCAGCAGCTTGGGGCAGGCGAGCAATCAGCCCCAGCATTTT | CASSLGQASNQPQHF | TRBJ1-5 | . | few | TRBV5-8
TGTGCCAGCTCACCAATGCGTTCGCGGGACGCCTACAATGAGCAGTTCTTC | CASSPMRSRDAYNEQFF | TRBJ2-1 | . | . | TRBV18
TGTGCCAGCAGCGTAGGGGACAGCAATCAGCCCCAGCATTTT | CASSVGDSNQPQHF | TRBJ1-5 | . | . | TRBV9
TGTGCCAGCAGTCTGACAGGGGTAGAGACCCAGTACTTC | CASSLTGVETQYF | TRBJ2-5 | TRBD1 | once | TRBV12-3/TRBV12-4
TGTGCCAGCAGAGGACTAGCGGGGCAAGAGACCCAGTACTTC | CASRGLAGQETQYF | TRBJ2-5 | TRBD2 | . | TRBV11-1
TGCGCCAGCAGCTTGACCGGGGCAGGGTCCCTTCGGGAGCAGTACTTC | CASSLTGAGSLREQYF | TRBJ2-7 | . | once | TRBV5-1
TGCAGCGTTGAGGCAGGGGGGGAATCCGAGCAGTACTTC | CSVEAGGESEQYF | TRBJ2-7 | . | . | TRBV29-1
TGTGCCAGCAGTTTTTCATACAGAGGGAACACTGAAGCTTTCTTT | CASSFSYRGNTEAFF | TRBJ1-1 | . | . | TRBV27
TGTGCCAGCAGCAAACGGCACTACGAGCAGTACTTC | CASSKRHYEQYF | TRBJ2-7 | . | once | TRBV21-1
TGTGCCAGCAGTTTGGGGGGCAGGGGTGGAAACATTCAGTACTTC | CASSLGGRGGNIQYF | TRBJ2-4 | . | . | TRBV27
TGTGCCAGCAGGCCGGGACAGGGGAATGGCTACACCTTC | CASRPGQGNGYTF | TRBJ1-2 | TRBD1 | . | TRBV27
TGTGCCAGCAGTAGACAGGGGAGCTACACCTTC | CASSRQGSYTF | TRBJ1-2 | TRBD1 | . | TRBV28
TGTGCCAGCAGCTTAGGGTCCGTATCCGGGGAGCAGTACTTC | CASSLGSVSGEQYF | TRBJ2-7 | . | . | TRBV7-2
TGTGCCAGTAGTCTGACGGGACGAGTCTACAATGAGCAGTTCTTC | CASSLTGRVYNEQFF | TRBJ2-1 | . | . | TRBV19
TGCGCCAGCAGCCAAGCCAGGCCTGGGGCTGAAGCTTTCTTT | CASSQARPGAEAFF | TRBJ1-1 | . | . | TRBV4-1